These 22 T cell receptor beta chains came from one sample sequenced in a study of cytomegalovirus exposure and HLA in healthy donors. Researchers ran the PCR with 60 Vbeta and 13 Jbeta primers. TCRdb's table, derived via immunoSEQ multiplex PCR, lists solely in-frame clones and lacks some. The sample shows roughly 150,000 clones, more than 65% of them seen only once. The sample taken for sequencing was PBMCs. The receptors were gathered from a man between 18 and 35 years old in good health and CMV-seropositive.

The chain uses TRBV2 and TRBJ2-3, with D perhaps TRBD2 (5 bases). Trimming pared 5 bases from V and 4 bases from J, leaving 13 bases between. This CDR3 comprises 14 residues. Germline V CDR1 and CDR2: SNHLY, FYNNEI. The CDR3 loop reads CASSRASTADTQYF. The CDR3 DNA reads as TGTGCCAGCAGTAGAGCTAGCACAGCAGATACGCAGTATTTT. Variable domain in full (rest from reference TRBV2 and TRBJ2-3): EPEVTQTPSHQVTQMGQEVILRCVPISNHLYFYWYRQILGQKVEFLVSFYNNEISEKSEIFDDQFSVERPDGSNFTLKIRSTKLEDSAMYFCASSRASTADTQYFGPGTRLTVL.

This clone is a singleton in its sample. Other DNA sequences within the sample encode an identical CDR3. V usage is TRBV10-3 and J usage is TRBJ2-7, with TRBD1 identical over 7 bases. J gave up 3 bases and V 6 bases, and 5 bases lay outside the gene matches. The CDR3 consists of 13 residues. The germline CDR1 and CDR2 sequences are ENHRY and SYGVKD. This CDR3 is CAIREDRIYEQYV. CDR3 bases: TGTGCCATCAGGGAGGACAGGATCTACGAGCAGTACGTC.

This chain links TRBV5-5 with TRBJ1-3; a weak D match, TRBD1 (6 bases). The V end was cut by 5 bases, the J end by 7 bases, with 19 bases between. Germline V gene sequence: CDR1 SGHKS, CDR2 YYEKEE (reference sequence). This CDR3 contains 15 residues. CDR3 in amino acids: CASRAQGSPGNTIYF. The CDR3 DNA reads as TGTGCCAGCAGGGCACAGGGTAGCCCCGGGAACACCATATATTTT.

The rearrangement joins TRBV6-5 to TRBJ1-2; D remains unclear. Between the trimmed V and J ends, which lost 5 bases and 8 bases, there was a span of 15 bases. Germline V lookup: CDR1 MNHEY, CDR2 SVGAGI. The CDR3 spans 13 residues. CDR3 region: CASSPDSSIGYTF. The CDR3 DNA is TGTGCCAGCAGTCCCGACTCCTCTATAGGCTACACCTTC.

The chain employs TRBV28 and TRBJ1-5; D is undetermined. The CDR3 sequence is 16 residues long. Germline CDR1 is MDHEN and CDR2 is SYDVKM. Trimming pared 6 bases from V and 6 bases from J, leaving 21 bases between. In DNA form, the CDR3 reads TGTGCCAGCAGAACCGAATGGGCGGAGGGTAGTCAGCCCCAGCATTTT. This gives the protein CASRTEWAEGSQPQHF.

In regard to this clone: Other nucleotide sequences in the sample specify the same CDR3. This sequence joins TRBV5-1 and TRBJ1-1; D is possibly TRBD1 (5 bases). CDR1 SGHRS and CDR2 YFSETQ come from the germline V gene. The CDR3 contains 13 residues. Trimming removed 0 bases from V and 4 bases from J, with 7 bases in between. In DNA form, the CDR3 reads TGCGCCAGCAGCTTGGACGGGGGCACTGAAGCTTTCTTT. Translation gives CASSLDGGTEAFF.

The chain has TRBV9 and TRBJ1-1, with 7 bases fitting TRBD1. The CDR3 has 15 amino acids. CDR1 SGDLS and CDR2 YYNGEE come from the germline V gene. The ends lost 3 bases at V and 0 bases at J; junction bases unmatched: 5. The CDR3 is CASSAPGTVNTEAFF. For the CDR3, the DNA is TGTGCCAGCAGCGCGCCTGGGACAGTGAACACTGAAGCTTTCTTT.

This clone turned up a few times. The gene calls are TRBV6-6 and TRBJ2-7; the D gene is possibly TRBD1 (6 bases). V lost 6 bases and J lost 5, with 8 bases in between. Germline V gene lookup returns CDR1 MNHNY and CDR2 SVGAGI (reference sequence). The CDR3 contains 11 residues. CDR3 region: CASRNRDEQYV. The CDR3 DNA sequence: TGTGCCAGCAGGAACAGGGACGAGCAGTACGTC.

This clone was counted a few times. The rearrangement joins TRBV10-3 to TRBJ1-1, with TRBD1 matching over 8 bases. V dropped 6 bases and J dropped 1; count of bases not matched to a gene: 7. The germline V gene has CDR1 ENHRY and CDR2 SYGVKD. This CDR3 comprises 15 residues. CDR3 protein: CAIRSGTGENTEAFF. CDR3 bases: TGTGCCATCAGATCCGGGACAGGTGAGAACACTGAAGCTTTCTTT.

The chain has TRBV7-6 and TRBJ2-5; no firm D call. V dropped 5 bases and J dropped 3 bases, with 4 bases sitting between them. Germline-derived CDR1 and CDR2 are SGHVS and FNYEAQ. This CDR3 has 11 amino acids. DNA for the CDR3: TGTGCCAGCAGCCCCAAAGAGACCCAGTACTTC. Its translation is CASSPKETQYF.

There are a few counts of this clone. This chain uses TRBV5-1 with TRBJ2-3, with D possibly TRBD1 on 5 matching bases. Looked up from germline, CDR1 is SGHRS and CDR2 is YFSETQ. The CDR3 totals 15 residues. V lost 0 bases and J 2 bases, leaving 10 bases between the germline ends. CDR3 residues: CASSLEGVITDTQYF. Here the CDR3 DNA reads TGCGCCAGCAGCTTGGAAGGGGTGATCACAGATACGCAGTATTTT. The variable domain in full, completed from reference TRBV5-1 and TRBJ2-3, reads KAGVTQTPRYLIKTRGQQVTLSCSPISGHRSVSWYQQTPGQGLQFLFEYFSETQRNKGNFPGRFSGRQFSNSRSEMNVSTLELGDSALYLCASSLEGVITDTQYFGPGTRLTVL.

The chain combines TRBV5-3 with TRBJ2-3, with 9 bases that match TRBD2. TRBV5-3 is known as an ORF, though its function is uncertain. Trimming removed 4 bases from V and 5 bases from J; junction bases left unmatched: 14. The CDR3 contains 17 residues. In nucleotides, the CDR3 is TGTGCCAGAAGCGGGGGGATAGCGGGAGACGGAGAAGATACGCAGTATTTT. Translated, it gives CARSGGIAGDGEDTQYF.

This sequence joins TRBV28 and TRBJ1-5; no clear D gene. V lost 2 bases, J lost 7 bases, and 6 bases lay in between. The CDR3 length is 12 residues. Germline V gene data show CDR1 as MDHEN and CDR2 as SYDVKM. CDR3 sequence reads: CASSLKEQPQHF. The CDR3 DNA is TGTGCCAGCAGTTTAAAGGAGCAGCCCCAGCATTTT.

The V call is TRBV7-3, the J call TRBJ2-3, with 8 bases that match TRBD1. The CDR3 is 14 amino acids. Trimming took 4 bases from V and 5 from J; bases not matched to a gene: 5. Germline V gene sequence: CDR1 SGHTA, CDR2 FQGTGA. The CDR3 reads CASSSGQGEDTQYF. Written as DNA, the CDR3 is TGTGCCAGCAGCTCAGGACAGGGTGAAGATACGCAGTATTTT.

The V and J genes are TRBV5-6 and TRBJ1-2; 9 nucleotides agree with TRBD1. The CDR3 is 12 amino acids. Per germline, CDR1 SGHDT and CDR2 YYEEEE. V shed 3 bases, J shed 10 bases, and the junction held 4 bases outside the gene matches. Here the CDR3 reads CASSWTGAPYTF. Here the CDR3 DNA reads TGTGCCAGCAGCTGGACAGGGGCCCCCTACACCTTC.

The V and J genes are TRBV4-1 and TRBJ1-5, with D maybe TRBD1 (6 bases). The CDR3 totals 14 residues. CDR1 and CDR2 (germline): MGHRA, YSYEKL. Deletions cut 3 bases from V and 6 bases from J, with 12 bases between. CDR3 nucleotides: TGCGCCAGCAGCCATCCACAGGGATCTCAGCCCCAGCATTTT. This sequence encodes CASSHPQGSQPQHF.

The genes are TRBV11-2 and TRBJ2-5, with TRBD1 matching 7 bases. Germline-derived CDR1 and CDR2 are SGHAT and FQNNGV. Germline trimming cut 7 bases from V and 3 bases from J; bases unmatched to any gene: 11. This CDR3 has 15 amino acids. CDR3 sequence reads: CASTGLDRVKETQYF. In DNA, the CDR3 is TGTGCCAGCACCGGTCTTGACAGGGTAAAAGAGACCCAGTACTTC.

The chain couples TRBV2 to TRBJ2-5, with TRBD2 identical over 11 bases. The V segment lost 4 bases and the J segment 4 bases; nucleotides outside the gene matches: 5. Germline V gene data show CDR1 as SNHLY and CDR2 as FYNNEI. The CDR3 consists of 15 residues. The CDR3 loop reads CASSARLAGRETQYF. The CDR3 DNA reads TGTGCCAGCAGTGCCCGACTAGCGGGAAGAGAGACCCAGTACTTC.

The chain recombines TRBV4-1 with TRBJ2-3, with D unclear. The germline V gene encodes CDR1 MGHRA and CDR2 YSYEKL. V lost 1 base and J 6 bases, leaving 11 bases between the germline ends. The CDR3 contains 14 residues. The CDR3 region has the DNA TGCGCCAGCAGCCAAGGACTCCCTCAGGATACGCAGTATTTT. It specifies CASSQGLPQDTQYF.

The V call is TRBV18, the J call TRBJ1-3, with D perhaps TRBD1 (5 bases). Germline-derived CDR1 and CDR2 are KGHSH and LQKENI. The CDR3 runs 16 residues. Trimming shortened V by 2 bases and J by 0 bases, and 11 bases separated the two germline ends. CDR3 protein: CASSPDGRVSGNTIYF. In DNA, the CDR3 is TGTGCCAGCTCACCAGACGGCAGGGTCTCTGGAAACACCATATATTTT. Full variable domain (remainder filled in from reference TRBV18 and TRBJ1-3): NAGVMQNPRHLVRRRGQEARLRCSPMKGHSHVYWYRQLPEEGLKFMVYLQKENIIDESGMPKERFSAEFPKEGPSILRIQQVVRGDSAAYFCASSPDGRVSGNTIYFGEGSWLTVV.

The J gene is TRBJ1-2, the V gene TRBV7-2, with 12 positions matching TRBD1. Germline-derived CDR1 and CDR2 are SGHTA and FQGNSA. This CDR3 has 16 amino acids. The V gene end was trimmed by 5 bases and the J gene end by 8 bases; junction bases not matched to a gene: 12. The DNA of the CDR3 is TGTGCCAGCAGCCCTAGAGTGGGACAGGGGGCGGTGGGCTACACCTTC. Translation gives CASSPRVGQGAVGYTF.

This clone was seen a single time. The chain joins TRBV19 to TRBJ2-1; 10 bases are a match to TRBD2. Losses at the gene ends were 8 bases for V and 9 bases for J; bases not matched to a gene: 16. The CDR3 runs 16 residues. Germline CDR1 reads LNHDA; CDR2 reads SQIVND (reference sequence). The CDR3 reads CASHASTSGKFGEQFF. In DNA, the CDR3 is TGTGCCAGTCACGCTAGTACTAGCGGGAAGTTTGGTGAGCAGTTCTTC.